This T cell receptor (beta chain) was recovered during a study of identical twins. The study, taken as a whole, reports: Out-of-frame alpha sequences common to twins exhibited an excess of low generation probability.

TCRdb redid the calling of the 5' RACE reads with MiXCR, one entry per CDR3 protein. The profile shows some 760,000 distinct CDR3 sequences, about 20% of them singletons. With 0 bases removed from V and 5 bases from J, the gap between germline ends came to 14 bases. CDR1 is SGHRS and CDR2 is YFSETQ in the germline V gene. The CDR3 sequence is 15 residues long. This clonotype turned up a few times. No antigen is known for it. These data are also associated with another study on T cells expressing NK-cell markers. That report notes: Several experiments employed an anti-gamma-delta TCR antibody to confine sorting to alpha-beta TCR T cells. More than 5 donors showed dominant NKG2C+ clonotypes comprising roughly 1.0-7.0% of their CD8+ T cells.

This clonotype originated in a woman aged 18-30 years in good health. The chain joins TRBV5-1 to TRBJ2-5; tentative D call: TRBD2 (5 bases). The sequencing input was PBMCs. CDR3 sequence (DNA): TGCGCCAGCAGCTTGGGGGCTTCGGGATTGGAGACCCAGTACTTC. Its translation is CASSLGASGLETQYF.